This is a list of T cell receptor beta chains from one sample in a study of cytomegalovirus exposure and HLA in healthy donors. This table comes from immunoSEQ multiplex PCR, and its TCRdb copy is limited to in-frame clones, with some not included. The sample gives some 99,000 clones, about 80% of which show up once; roughly 2% is in the top ten. The sample taken for sequencing was PBMCs. These receptors came from a middle-aged man in good health and CMV-seronegative. Each CDR3 is given with its conserved first and last residue. The D gene is left open where the match is weak. Some rows mark clone size as missing; the rest say once, few, many or name a class of expanded clone.

size	J	V	D	length	DNA	CDR3
-	TRBJ2-7	TRBV7-2	TRBD1	14	TGTGCCAGCAGCGTACGGGACAGCTCCTACGAGCAGTACTTC	CASSVRDSSYEQYF
-	TRBJ2-2	TRBV5-1	TRBD2	17	TGCGCCAGCAGTCCTGACTTAGCGGGAGGGAACACCGGGGAGCTGTTTTTT	CASSPDLAGGNTGELFF
few	TRBJ1-5	TRBV19	-	12	TGTGCCAGTAGTATGAGGGATCAGCCCCAGCATTTT	CASSMRDQPQHF
-	TRBJ2-7	TRBV7-9	TRBD1	13	TGTGCCAGCAGCTACGACAGGGTCAACGAGCAGTACTTC	CASSYDRVNEQYF
-	TRBJ1-2	TRBV7-2	TRBD1	16	TGTGCCAGCAGCTTTGAAGGCGCAGGGGGAGCCAGAGGCTACACCTTC	CASSFEGAGGARGYTF
once	TRBJ2-5	TRBV7-9	TRBD1	16	TGTTCCAGCAGCTGGGTGGGGGACAGGGGGCAAGAGACCCAGTACTTC	CSSSWVGDRGQETQYF
-	TRBJ1-2	TRBV28	TRBD1	12	TGTGCCAGCAAAGGGGGCTCTAGTGGCTACACCTTC	CASKGGSSGYTF
-	TRBJ2-1	TRBV10-3	TRBD2	15	TGTGCCATCAGCTCCGGGACTAGCAGCTACAATGAGCAGTTCTTC	CAISSGTSSYNEQFF
-	TRBJ2-7	TRBV2	-	15	TGTGCCAGCAGTGTTCGAGGGTCTCGGGATTACGAGCAGTACTTC	CASSVRGSRDYEQYF
once	TRBJ2-7	TRBV4-3	TRBD2	20	TGCGCCAGCAGCCAAGAGTCGACTAGCGGGAGGGGGTTTGGAGCCTACGAGCAGTACTTC	CASSQESTSGRGFGAYEQYF
-	TRBJ1-1	TRBV29-1	TRBD1	14	TGCAGCGTCCGGGACAGGACCATGAACACTGAAGCTTTCTTT	CSVRDRTMNTEAFF
-	TRBJ2-3	TRBV4-3	-	13	TGCGCCAGCAGCCAGGCAGGGACAGATACGCAGTATTTT	CASSQAGTDTQYF
-	TRBJ2-7	TRBV7-2	-	12	TGTGCCAGCAGCTTGGGGCCGGGCGAGCAGTACTTC	CASSLGPGEQYF
-	TRBJ2-5	TRBV6-5	-	15	TGTGCCAGCAGTTCACCGGGACTGCCTAGAGAGACCCAGTACTTC	CASSSPGLPRETQYF
-	TRBJ2-4	TRBV2	TRBD1	13	TGTGCCAGCAGGTCGGACAGGAAAAACATTCAGTACTTC	CASRSDRKNIQYF
-	TRBJ1-3	TRBV7-2	TRBD1	17	TGTGCCAGCAGCTACCAGCCGGGACAGGGGTCTGGAAACACCATATATTTT	CASSYQPGQGSGNTIYF
few	TRBJ2-6	TRBV7-8	-	16	TGTGCCAGCAGCTTATTTAGAGACTCTGGGGCCAACGTCCTGACTTTC	CASSLFRDSGANVLTF
-	TRBJ1-2	TRBV5-1	TRBD1	16	TGCGCCAGCAGCTTGGCCACCGGGACAGTTAACTATGGCTACACCTTC	CASSLATGTVNYGYTF
-	TRBJ2-5	TRBV27	-	12	TGTGCCAGCAACGACAGCCAAGAGACCCAGTACTTC	CASNDSQETQYF
-	TRBJ1-2	TRBV30	-	14	TGTGCCTGGAGTGTAGACAGTCTTAGCTATGGCTACACCTTC	CAWSVDSLSYGYTF
-	TRBJ2-1	TRBV14	TRBD1	15	TGTGCCAGCAGCCAATTATCGACAGGGAACAATGAGCAGTTCTTC	CASSQLSTGNNEQFF
-	TRBJ2-5	TRBV28	TRBD2	19	TGTGCCAGCAGTTTATACAGGGGGACTAGCGGGGAACTCCAAGAGACCCAGTACTTC	CASSLYRGTSGELQETQYF
once	TRBJ1-2	TRBV15	-	16	TGTGCCACCAGCCCAGGAGGCACAGGGAGAAACTATGGCTACACCTTC	CATSPGGTGRNYGYTF
-	TRBJ1-4	TRBV28	TRBD1	15	TGTGCCAGCAGTTCCCGACAGGGGGAAAATGAAAAACTGTTTTTT	CASSSRQGENEKLFF
few	TRBJ2-2	TRBV11-3	-	16	TGTGCCAGCAGCTTAGATCCAGGCGCGAACACCGGGGAGCTGTTTTTT	CASSLDPGANTGELFF
-	TRBJ2-3	TRBV9	-	16	TGTGCCAGCAGCGTAGGGTACGCTCAACTAGCAGATACGCAGTATTTT	CASSVGYAQLADTQYF
-	TRBJ2-7	TRBV4-3	TRBD2	15	TGCGCCAGCAGCCAAAGCGGGAGGTCGAACTACGAGCAGTACTTC	CASSQSGRSNYEQYF
-	TRBJ2-7	TRBV7-9	TRBD2	16	TGTGCCAGCAGCTTAGCGGTGGGAGGGGTGGCCTACGAGCAGTACTTC	CASSLAVGGVAYEQYF
-	TRBJ1-3	TRBV6-5	-	14	TGTGCCAGCAGTTACGCCCCAGGATTAAACACCATATATTTT	CASSYAPGLNTIYF
-	TRBJ2-3	TRBV7-2	-	12	TGTGCCAGCAGCACAGGGCCAGATACGCAGTATTTT	CASSTGPDTQYF
-	TRBJ1-2	TRBV28	-	12	TGTGCCAGCAGTCTACTTAACTATGGCTACACCTTC	CASSLLNYGYTF
-	TRBJ1-6	TRBV27	TRBD1	14	TGTGCCAGCAGCCTAGACAGGGGGTTTTCACCCCTCCACTTT	CASSLDRGFSPLHF
-	TRBJ1-2	TRBV18	-	13	TGTGCCAGCTCTTCGGGTTCTAACTATGGCTACACCTTC	CASSSGSNYGYTF
-	TRBJ2-1	TRBV9	TRBD1	12	TGTGCCAGCAGCGCGACAGGGGTAGAGCAGTTCTTC	CASSATGVEQFF
-	TRBJ1-1	TRBV19	-	16	TGTGCCAGTAGTCCGACACTCGGGGGGTTGGGCACTGAAGCTTTCTTT	CASSPTLGGLGTEAFF
few	TRBJ2-3	TRBV6-5	TRBD1	15	TGTGCCAGCAGTGGAACGACAGGGGATGTAGATACGCAGTATTTT	CASSGTTGDVDTQYF
-	TRBJ2-5	TRBV2	TRBD2	16	TGTGCCAGCAGTCTCTGGGGGCGGGGGGTTATAGAGACCCAGTACTTC	CASSLWGRGVIETQYF
few	TRBJ1-5	TRBV28	TRBD1	17	TGTGCCAGCGGATACTTACAGGGGGCTGATACCAATCAGCCCCAGCATTTT	CASGYLQGADTNQPQHF
-	TRBJ2-2	TRBV5-4	TRBD2	17	TGTGCCAGCAGCGGCGGACTAGCGGAAGCGAACACCGGGGAGCTGTTTTTT	CASSGGLAEANTGELFF
-	TRBJ2-5	TRBV5-1	TRBD2	16	TGCGCCAGCAGCTTGGGTCCAGCGGGGTACCAAGAGACCCAGTACTTC	CASSLGPAGYQETQYF
-	TRBJ2-7	TRBV30	-	14	TGTGCCTGGAGAGTAAAGAGCTATTTTTACGAGCAGTACTTC	CAWRVKSYFYEQYF
-	TRBJ1-4	TRBV7-8	-	16	TGTGCCAGCAGCTTAGCAGGGGTTTCATCTAATGAAAAACTGTTTTTT	CASSLAGVSSNEKLFF
-	TRBJ1-1	TRBV6-5	-	13	TGTGCCAGCAGCCCCTCAGGAAACACTGAAGCTTTCTTT	CASSPSGNTEAFF
-	TRBJ2-2	TRBV27	-	12	TGTGCCAGCCGGGACATTGGTGGGGAGCTGTTTTTT	CASRDIGGELFF
-	TRBJ1-2	TRBV6-4	-	12	TGTGCCAGCGGGAACAGGGAGTTGGAGTACACCTTC	CASGNRELEYTF
-	TRBJ2-7	TRBV7-2	TRBD2	15	TGTGCCAGCAGCTTAGTTCTGGGAGGGAACCACGAGCAGTACTTC	CASSLVLGGNHEQYF
-	TRBJ2-1	TRBV29-1	-	16	TGCAGCGTTGAACCGGGACTCCCTGCTGGCTACAATGAGCAGTTCTTC	CSVEPGLPAGYNEQFF
-	TRBJ2-3	TRBV6-6	TRBD1	15	TGTGCCAGCAGTTTGGACAGGGGGCGCACAGATACGCAGTATTTT	CASSLDRGRTDTQYF
-	TRBJ2-1	TRBV7-2	-	13	TGTGCCAGCAGCCCCCGGGTAGTCAATGAGCAGTTCTTC	CASSPRVVNEQFF
-	TRBJ2-1	TRBV4-2	TRBD2	16	TGTGCCAGCACCCCTGGAGGCGGGGGGATCTACAATGAGCAGTTCTTC	CASTPGGGGIYNEQFF
-	TRBJ2-7	TRBV7-2	TRBD2	14	TGTGCCAGCAGCTTCAGCGGGGAGTCCTACGAGCAGTACTTC	CASSFSGESYEQYF
-	TRBJ1-3	TRBV7-3	-	13	TGTGCCAGCGGGGAGAGCTCTGGAAACACCATATATTTT	CASGESSGNTIYF
-	TRBJ1-1	TRBV7-2	TRBD1	15	TGTGCCAGCAGCATACGGACAGGGGGGAACACTGAAGCTTTCTTT	CASSIRTGGNTEAFF
few	TRBJ2-3	TRBV5-1	TRBD1	17	TGCGCCAGCAGCTTGGTCACCGGGACAGGGTTGACAGATACGCAGTATTTT	CASSLVTGTGLTDTQYF
-	TRBJ1-2	TRBV2	TRBD1	11	TGTGCCAGTGACAGGGGAGAGGGCTACACCTTC	CASDRGEGYTF
-	TRBJ1-1	TRBV5-4	TRBD1	13	TGTGCCAGCAGCTTGGACAGGGGATACGGAGCTTTCTTT	CASSLDRGYGAFF
-	TRBJ2-7	TRBV30	-	14	TGTGCCTGGAGTGTGGTCCCACAGGGTAACGAGCAGTACTTC	CAWSVVPQGNEQYF